This TCR beta chain was identified during a study of blood T cell repertoires in COVID-19 (dated by TCRdb to the early 2020s). Some background on the complete study: Samples from collaborators originated in the United States, Italy and Spain and spanned both the acute and convalescent phases of COVID-19. The material from the prospective study consisted of cDNA or gDNA derived from T cells, B-cell-depleted T cells, or PBMCs. A freely available public database, intended as a resource for researchers studying the immune response to SARS-CoV-2, is where the repertoires were released. Subjects who had been exposed to COVID-19, were actively infected with it, or had recovered from it provided the deeply sampled blood TCRbeta repertoires that made up the dataset. The samples were drawn from two sources: the first 160 participants of the ongoing ImmuneRACE study, and approximately 1,300 subjects contributed by 6 global collaborators. The sample metadata nearly always contained a de-identified subject ID, COVID-19 status, age in years and sex. Where available, HLA class I and class II types were taken from metadata supplied by the sample provider and were not determined by assay-based typing. The investigation overall reported the following: How much clinical and demographic metadata was included differed by source and by participant, and the metadata was provided uncurated.

Counted from cysteine to phenylalanine, this CDR3 has 13 amino acids. Kept here is only the CDR3 DNA, which spans 39 bases and is read in frame from base 1. V loses 2 bases, J loses 4 bases, and the germline ends lie 7 bases apart. CDR1 and CDR2, looked up from the germline V gene (reference sequence), are SGHNT and YYREEE. TCRbeta CDR3 regions were amplified from genomic DNA by means of the immunoSEQ Assay, a bias-controlled multiplex PCR. In the source study's methods: Nucleated cell counts per sample were estimated from amplification of reference gene primers within the assay. To quantify the absolute abundance of each unique TCRbeta CDR3 rearrangement, sequence reads were collapsed and filtered. For each sample, productive Simpson clonality was calculated as the square root of Simpson's diversity index over productive rearrangements. TCRdb stores this immuneACCESS table with in-frame sequences only. Part of the clones is absent; in the studies checked, under half of the shortfall reflects unresolved V genes, and no reason is known for the rest. V and J calls and clone size are those listed in that table; D and trimming were worked out from the DNA. The table for this sample lists 250,000 to 350,000 clones; more than 70% of them were counted only once. The top ten clonotypes cover about 5.7% of the sample.

This clone was counted once. Its recognized antigen is unknown. No much larger clone exists at a distance of one base, and base qualities are not known. In the prospective study, participants were about 18 to 89 years old, resided in about two dozen geographic areas of the United States, and were enrolled through a virtual design. In the prospective study, participants were assigned to cohorts based on the clinical history participants reported in a screening survey and a study questionnaire. Recovered participants in ImmuneRACE Cohort 3 were defined as having two consecutive negative NP/OP PCR tests, clearance from a healthcare professional, or resolution of symptoms. In the prospective study, mobile phlebotomists collected whole blood, serum and a nasopharyngeal or oropharyngeal swab from each participant. Participants in the prospective study had the option to provide additional blood draws and questionnaires over an approximately 2-month period. Blood samples from the prospective study were shipped frozen or at room temperature prior to DNA extraction.

What was sequenced was PBMCs or T cells enriched from blood (not recorded which). This TCR came from a woman in her twenties or thirties who had recovered from COVID-19. The rearrangement combines TRBV5-4 with TRBJ1-3; the D gene is not confidently resolved. This receptor has the CDR3 CASSLAAGNTIYF. The nucleotide sequence reads as follows: TGTGCCAGCAGCTTAGCGGCCGGAAACACCATATATTTT.